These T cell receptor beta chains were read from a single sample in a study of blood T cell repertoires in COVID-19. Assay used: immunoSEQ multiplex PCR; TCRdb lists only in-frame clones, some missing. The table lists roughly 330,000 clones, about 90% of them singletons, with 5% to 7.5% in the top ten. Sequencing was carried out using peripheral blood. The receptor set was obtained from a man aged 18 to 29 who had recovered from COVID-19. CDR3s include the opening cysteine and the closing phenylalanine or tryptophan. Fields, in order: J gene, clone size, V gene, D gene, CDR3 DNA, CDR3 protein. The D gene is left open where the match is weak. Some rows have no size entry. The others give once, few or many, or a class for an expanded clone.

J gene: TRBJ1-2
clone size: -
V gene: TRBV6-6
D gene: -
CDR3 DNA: TGTGCCAGCAGTTACTCGCAGGGGAACTATGGCTACACCTTC
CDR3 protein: CASSYSQGNYGYTF

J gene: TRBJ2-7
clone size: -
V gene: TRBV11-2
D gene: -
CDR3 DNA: TGTGCCAGCAGCGCAGTCCAGGGGTCCTACGAGCAGTACTTC
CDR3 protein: CASSAVQGSYEQYF

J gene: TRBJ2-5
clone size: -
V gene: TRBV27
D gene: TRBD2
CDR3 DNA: TGTGCCAGCAGTCCTATGGGGCAGACTAGCTCTCAGTACTTC
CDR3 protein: CASSPMGQTSSQYF

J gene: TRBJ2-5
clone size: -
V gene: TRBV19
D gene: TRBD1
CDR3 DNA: TGTGCCAGTAGGATACAGGGGGACGAGACCCAGTACTTC
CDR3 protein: CASRIQGDETQYF

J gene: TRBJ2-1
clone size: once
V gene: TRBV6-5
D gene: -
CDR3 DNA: TGTGCCAGCAGTCCTAGGTACAATGAGCAGTTCTTC
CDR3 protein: CASSPRYNEQFF

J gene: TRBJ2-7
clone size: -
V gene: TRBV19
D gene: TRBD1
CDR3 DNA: TGTGCCAGTAGAGGGACAGGGGTCAACGAGCAGTACTTC
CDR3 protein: CASRGTGVNEQYF

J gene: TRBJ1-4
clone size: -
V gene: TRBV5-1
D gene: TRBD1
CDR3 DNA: TGCGCCAGCAGCTTGGCAGGGGGATATGAAAAACTGTTTTTT
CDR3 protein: CASSLAGGYEKLFF

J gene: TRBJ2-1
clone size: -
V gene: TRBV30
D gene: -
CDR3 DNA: TGTGCCTGGAGTGTATCCCCCTTAGCAGACAATGAGCAGTTCTTC
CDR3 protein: CAWSVSPLADNEQFF

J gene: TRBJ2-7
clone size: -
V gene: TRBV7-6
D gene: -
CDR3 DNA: TGTGCCAGCAGCCAAGGGACTGGTTCCTACGAGCAGTACTTC
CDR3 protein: CASSQGTGSYEQYF

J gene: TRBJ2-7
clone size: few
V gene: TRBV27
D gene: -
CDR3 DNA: TGTGCCAGCAGTTTAGGGTTTGGGGGCGGGTACGAGCAGTACTTC
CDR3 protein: CASSLGFGGGYEQYF

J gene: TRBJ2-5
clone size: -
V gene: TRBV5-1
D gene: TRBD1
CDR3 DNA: TGCGCCAGCAGCTTAGCGAGACAGGGGGCACTCCAAGAGACCCAGTACTTC
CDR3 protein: CASSLARQGALQETQYF

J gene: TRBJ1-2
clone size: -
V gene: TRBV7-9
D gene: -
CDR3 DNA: TGTGCCAGCAGCTTAGGACAACAAAACTATGGCTACACCTTC
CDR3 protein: CASSLGQQNYGYTF

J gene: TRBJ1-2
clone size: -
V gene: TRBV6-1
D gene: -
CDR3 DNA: TGTGCCAGCAGTGAAGGCACCTCCAGGGACTTCTATGGCTACACCTTC
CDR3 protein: CASSEGTSRDFYGYTF

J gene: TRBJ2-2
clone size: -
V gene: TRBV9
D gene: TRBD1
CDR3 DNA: TGTGCCAGCAGCCCCCGGACAGGTTTAGACGGGGAGCTGTTTTTT
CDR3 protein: CASSPRTGLDGELFF

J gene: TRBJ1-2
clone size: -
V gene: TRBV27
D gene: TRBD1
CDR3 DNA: TGTGCCAGCAGTTCCCCAGGGGGCTATGGCTACACCTTC
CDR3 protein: CASSSPGGYGYTF

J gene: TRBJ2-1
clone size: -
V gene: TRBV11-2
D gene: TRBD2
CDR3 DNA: TGTGCCAGCAGCTTAGAACGGACTAGCGGACTCCCTGGTGAGCAGTTCTTC
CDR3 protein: CASSLERTSGLPGEQFF

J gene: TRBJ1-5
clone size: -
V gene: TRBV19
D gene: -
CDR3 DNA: TGTGCCAGTAGTATAGGGGGGGGCTTTAGCAATCAGCCCCAGCATTTT
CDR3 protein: CASSIGGGFSNQPQHF

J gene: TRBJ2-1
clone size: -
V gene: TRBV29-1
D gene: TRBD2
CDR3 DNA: TGCAGCGTTGATGCGGGGCGGGAGTTTTACAATGAGCAGTTCTTC
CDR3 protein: CSVDAGREFYNEQFF

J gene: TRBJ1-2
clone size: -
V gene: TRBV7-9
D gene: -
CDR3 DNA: TGTGCCAGCAGCGCTTCAGGGCAGGGCTACTATGGCTACACCTTC
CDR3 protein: CASSASGQGYYGYTF

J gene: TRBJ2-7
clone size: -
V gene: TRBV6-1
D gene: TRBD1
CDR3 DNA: TGTGCCAGCAGTGAGCCTACTGGACAGGGGTCAGACGAGCAGTACTTC
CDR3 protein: CASSEPTGQGSDEQYF

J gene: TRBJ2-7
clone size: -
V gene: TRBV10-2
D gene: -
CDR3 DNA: TGCGCCAGCTCCACGGGAGCCTCCTACGAGCAGTACTTC
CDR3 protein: CASSTGASYEQYF

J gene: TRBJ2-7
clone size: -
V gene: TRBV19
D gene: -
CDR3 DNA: TGTGCCAGTAGCAGGACAGCCTCTACCTACGAGCAGTACTTC
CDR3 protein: CASSRTASTYEQYF

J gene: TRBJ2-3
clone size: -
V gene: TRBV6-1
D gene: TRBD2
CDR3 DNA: TGTGCCAGCAGTGAAGGGGCTAGCGGAGATACGCAGTATTTT
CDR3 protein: CASSEGASGDTQYF

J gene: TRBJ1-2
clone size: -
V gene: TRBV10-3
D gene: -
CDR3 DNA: TGTGCCATCAGTGTCGGGGGCTATGGCTACACCTTC
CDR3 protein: CAISVGGYGYTF

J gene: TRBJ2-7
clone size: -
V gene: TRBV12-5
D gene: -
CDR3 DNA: TGTGCTAGTGGTTTGGCAGGAGGATACGAGCAGTACTTC
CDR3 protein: CASGLAGGYEQYF

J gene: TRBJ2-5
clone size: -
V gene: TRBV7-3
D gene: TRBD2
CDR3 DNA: TGTGCCAGCAGCTTAGGAAGGACTAGCGGGGTGAGGGAGACCCAGTACTTC
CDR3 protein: CASSLGRTSGVRETQYF

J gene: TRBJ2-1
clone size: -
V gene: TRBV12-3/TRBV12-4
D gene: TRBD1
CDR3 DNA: TGTGCCAGCACCGCTCGCGACAGGGTGTTCTTC
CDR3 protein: CASTARDRVFF

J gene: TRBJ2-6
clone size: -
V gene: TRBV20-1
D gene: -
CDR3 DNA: TGCAGTGCTAGTTCCCTAGGAGACAGCCGCTCTGGGGCCAACGTCCTGACTTTC
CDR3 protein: CSASSLGDSRSGANVLTF

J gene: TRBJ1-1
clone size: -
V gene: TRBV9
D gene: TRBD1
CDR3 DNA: TGTGCCAGCAGCAAGGGCCAGGGGGCTGGTAACACTGAAGCTTTCTTT
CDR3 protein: CASSKGQGAGNTEAFF

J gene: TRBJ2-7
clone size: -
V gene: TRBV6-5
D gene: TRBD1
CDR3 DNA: TGTGCCAGCAGTCTAACCGACAGGGATTCGAATGAGCAGTACTTC
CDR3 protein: CASSLTDRDSNEQYF

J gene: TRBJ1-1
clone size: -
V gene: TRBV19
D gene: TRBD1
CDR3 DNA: TGTGCCAGTAGTCGGACAGGGGGCTCTGAAGCTTTCTTT
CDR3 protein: CASSRTGGSEAFF

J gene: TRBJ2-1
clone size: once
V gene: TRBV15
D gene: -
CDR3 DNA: TGTGCCACCAGCCCCTGGGAGGACCTCGGGATCAGTGAGCAGTTCTTC
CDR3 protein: CATSPWEDLGISEQFF

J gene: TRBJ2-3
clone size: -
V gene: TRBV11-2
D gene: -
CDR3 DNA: TGTGCCAGCAGCTCTAGTGGGGGCCCTCGCAATACAGATACGCAGTATTTT
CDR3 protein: CASSSSGGPRNTDTQYF

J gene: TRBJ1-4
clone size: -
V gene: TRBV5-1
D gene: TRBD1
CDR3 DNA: TGCGCCAGCAGCGGGCGGGACAGGGGGCGAACTAATGAAAAACTGTTTTTT
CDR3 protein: CASSGRDRGRTNEKLFF

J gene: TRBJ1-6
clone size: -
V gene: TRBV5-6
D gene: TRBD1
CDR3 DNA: TGTGCCACTGGGACAGGGACTAGTAATTCACCCCTCCACTTT
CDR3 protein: CATGTGTSNSPLHF

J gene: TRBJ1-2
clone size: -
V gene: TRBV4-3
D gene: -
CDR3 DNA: TGCGCCAGCAGCCAAGCTGGAGCTAACTATGGCTACACCTTC
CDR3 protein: CASSQAGANYGYTF

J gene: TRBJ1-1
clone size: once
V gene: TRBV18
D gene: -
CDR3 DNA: TGTGCCAGCTCACGAGTTAACCGGGGGGGGTACACTGAAGCTTTCTTT
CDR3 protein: CASSRVNRGGYTEAFF